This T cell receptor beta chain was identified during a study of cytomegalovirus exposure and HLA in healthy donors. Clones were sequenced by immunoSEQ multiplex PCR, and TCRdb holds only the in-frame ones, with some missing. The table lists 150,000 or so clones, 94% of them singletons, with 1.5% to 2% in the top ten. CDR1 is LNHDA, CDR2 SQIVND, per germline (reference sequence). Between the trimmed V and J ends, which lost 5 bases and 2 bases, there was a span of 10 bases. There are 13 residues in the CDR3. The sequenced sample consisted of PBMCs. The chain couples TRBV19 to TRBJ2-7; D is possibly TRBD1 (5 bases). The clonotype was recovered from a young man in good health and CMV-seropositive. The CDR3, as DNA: TGTGCCAGTAGTCCCCAAGGGGCCTACGAGCAGTACTTC. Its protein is CASSPQGAYEQYF.